This T cell receptor (beta chain) was observed in a study of shared clonotypes between healthy human individuals. At the level of the study: Aged 18 to 49, the donors were a couple of women and a few men. Three CD4 naive, three CD4 memory, two CD8 naive and one CD8 memory plate were used per donor.

Using about 220 ng DNA, 30,000 to 35,000 T cell genomes, the sorted-subset replicate PCRs were run. Sequencing used immunoSEQ multiplex PCR; TCRdb keeps in-frame clones, though not all of them. The sample contains hundreds of thousands of clones, roughly 95% of which appear only once. Study-wide points: Clonotype sharing among donors, it was expected, would be affected by sequencing depth.

This clone was picked up a small number of times. Its antigen is not known. Terminally differentiated effector memory CD45RA+ cells were excluded from the naive CD8 cells, which were CD45RO-negative and positively selected for CCR7. Sequenced input: naive CD8+ T cells sorted from blood. The receptor was isolated from a woman aged 25-40 years in good health.

CDR3 nucleotides: TGTGCCAGCAGCTTAACAGGAACTGAAGCTTTCTTT. Translated: CASSLTGTEAFF. The chain joins TRBV7-9 to TRBJ1-1; possibly TRBD1 for D (5 bases). V lost 2 bases to trimming and J lost 5 bases, with 6 bases between them. The CDR3 is 12 residues long. Germline V gene data show CDR1 as SEHNR and CDR2 as FQNEAQ (reference sequence).